The clone carrying this T cell receptor (beta chain) was detected only once. Antigen unknown. The germline V gene has CDR1 MDHEN and CDR2 SYDVKM. This CDR3 comprises 15 residues. Losses at the gene ends were 2 bases for V and 1 base for J; bases not matched to a gene: 2. This entry is derived from a study of regulatory T cells in long-lasting Graves disease. The study, taken as a whole, reports: Repertoires from persistent disease leaned toward TRBV28, TRBJ1-2 and TRBJ2-5. The analysis examined peripheral blood only and excluded thyroid tissue. Newly diagnosed Graves' patients had higher TCR diversity than persistent ones.

Time point in this sample: persistent/refractory GD, antithyroid drugs over 5 years with positive TRAb. PBMC RNA served as the TCR library source. Sequencing libraries for TCR beta were prepared with iRepertoire HTBI primers and Arm-PCR of CDR3 regions. TCRdb reprocessed the multiplex PCR reads with MiXCR, giving one entry per CDR3 protein. The sample has about 470,000 distinct CDR3 sequences, 20% seen once. This rearrangement joins TRBV28 to TRBJ2-7; TRBD2 matches 10 bases. This TCR was sampled from a female donor with Graves disease. The specimen was peripheral blood mononuclear cells (PBMCs), collected when the disease was refractory, from a patient treated with antithyroid drugs. Written as DNA, the CDR3 is TGTGCCAGCAGTTTAATACTAGCGGGGTCCTACGAGCAGTACTTC. It encodes CASSLILAGSYEQYF.